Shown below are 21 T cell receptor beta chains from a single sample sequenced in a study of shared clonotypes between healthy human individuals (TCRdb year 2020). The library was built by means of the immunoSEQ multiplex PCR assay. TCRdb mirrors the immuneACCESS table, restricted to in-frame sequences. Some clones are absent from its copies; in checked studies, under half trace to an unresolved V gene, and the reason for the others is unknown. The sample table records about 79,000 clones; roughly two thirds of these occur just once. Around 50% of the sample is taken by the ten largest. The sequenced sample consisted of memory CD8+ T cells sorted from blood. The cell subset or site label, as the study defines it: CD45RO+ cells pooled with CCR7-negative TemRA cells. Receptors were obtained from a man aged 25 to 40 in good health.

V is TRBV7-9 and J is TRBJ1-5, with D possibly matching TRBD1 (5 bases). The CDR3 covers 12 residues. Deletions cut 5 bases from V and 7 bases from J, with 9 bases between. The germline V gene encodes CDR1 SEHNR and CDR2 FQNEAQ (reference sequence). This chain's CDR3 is CASSDGTQPQHF. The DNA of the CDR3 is TGTGCCAGCAGCGACGGGACCCAGCCCCAGCATTTT.

The CDR3 DNA sequence: TGTGCCAGCAGCTTAAGGGACTACTACGAGCAGTACTTC. It is translated as CASSLRDYYEQYF. V is TRBV9 and J is TRBJ2-7, with TRBD2 matching over 7 bases. Germline lookup yields CDR1 SGDLS and CDR2 YYNGEE. V lost 4 bases to trimming and J lost 3 bases; unmatched junction nucleotides: 4. CDR3 length: 13 amino acids.

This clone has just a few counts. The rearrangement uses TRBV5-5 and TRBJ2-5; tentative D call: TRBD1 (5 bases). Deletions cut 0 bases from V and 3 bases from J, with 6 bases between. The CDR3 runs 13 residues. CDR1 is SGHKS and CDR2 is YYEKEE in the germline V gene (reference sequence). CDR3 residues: CASSLEGEETQYF. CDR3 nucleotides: TGTGCCAGCAGCTTGGAAGGGGAAGAGACCCAGTACTTC.

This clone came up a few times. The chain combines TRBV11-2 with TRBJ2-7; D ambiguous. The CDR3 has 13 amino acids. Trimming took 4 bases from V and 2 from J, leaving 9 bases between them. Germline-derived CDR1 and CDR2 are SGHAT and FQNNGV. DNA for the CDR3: TGTGCCAGCAGCTCCGCCGATGCCTACGAGCAGTACTTC. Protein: CASSSADAYEQYF.

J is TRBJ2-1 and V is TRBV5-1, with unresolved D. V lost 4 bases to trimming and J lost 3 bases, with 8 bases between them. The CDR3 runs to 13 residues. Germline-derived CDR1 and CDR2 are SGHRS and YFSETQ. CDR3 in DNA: TGCGCCAGCAGCGATTTGTTCTACAATGAGCAGTTCTTC. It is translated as CASSDLFYNEQFF.

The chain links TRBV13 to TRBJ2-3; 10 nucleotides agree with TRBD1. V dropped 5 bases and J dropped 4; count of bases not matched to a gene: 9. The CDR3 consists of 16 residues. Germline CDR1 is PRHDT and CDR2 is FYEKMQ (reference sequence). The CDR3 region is CASSTRDRGNADTQYF. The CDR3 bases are TGTGCCAGCAGCACCCGGGACAGGGGAAACGCAGATACGCAGTATTTT.

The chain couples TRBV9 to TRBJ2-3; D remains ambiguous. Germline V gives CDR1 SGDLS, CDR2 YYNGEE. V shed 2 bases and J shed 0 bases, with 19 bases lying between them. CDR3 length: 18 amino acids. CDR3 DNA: TGTGCCAGCAGCGTCTCACCGGCGAGAGCAACTAGCACAGATACGCAGTATTTT. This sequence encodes CASSVSPARATSTDTQYF.

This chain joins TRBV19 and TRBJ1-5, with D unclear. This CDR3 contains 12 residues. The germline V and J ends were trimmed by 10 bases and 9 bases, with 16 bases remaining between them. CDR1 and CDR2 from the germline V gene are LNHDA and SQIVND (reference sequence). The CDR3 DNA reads TGTGCCATCGGTCCTCTCCCTGGGCCCCAGCATTTT. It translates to CAIGPLPGPQHF.

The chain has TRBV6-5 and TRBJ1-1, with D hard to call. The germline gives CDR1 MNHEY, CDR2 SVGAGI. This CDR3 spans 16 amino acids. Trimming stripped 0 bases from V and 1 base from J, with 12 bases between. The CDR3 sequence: CASSYSPAAGNTEAFF. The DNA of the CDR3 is TGTGCCAGCAGTTACTCACCAGCGGCGGGGAACACTGAAGCTTTCTTT.

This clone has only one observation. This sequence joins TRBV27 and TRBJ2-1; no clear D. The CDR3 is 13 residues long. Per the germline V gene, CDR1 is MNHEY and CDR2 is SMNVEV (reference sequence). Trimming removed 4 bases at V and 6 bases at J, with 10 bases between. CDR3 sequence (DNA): TGTGCCAGCAGTTCGGGCCGGGTCAATGAGCAGTTCTTC. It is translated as CASSSGRVNEQFF.

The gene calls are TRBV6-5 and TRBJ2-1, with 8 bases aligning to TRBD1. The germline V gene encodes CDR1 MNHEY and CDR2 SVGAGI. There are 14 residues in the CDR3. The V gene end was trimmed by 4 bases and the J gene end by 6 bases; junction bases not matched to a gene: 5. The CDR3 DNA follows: TGTGCCAGCAGTTTGGGAACAGGGGGCAATGAGCAGTTCTTC. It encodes CASSLGTGGNEQFF.

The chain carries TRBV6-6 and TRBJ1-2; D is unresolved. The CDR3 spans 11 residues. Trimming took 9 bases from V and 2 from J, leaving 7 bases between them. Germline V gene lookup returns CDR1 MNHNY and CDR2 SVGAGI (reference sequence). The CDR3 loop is CASNGNYGYTF. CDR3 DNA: TGTGCCAGTAACGGAAACTATGGCTACACCTTC.

This CDR3 reads CASSLVQGNTGELFF. The CDR3 coding sequence is TGTGCCAGCAGCTTGGTACAGGGTAACACCGGGGAGCTGTTTTTT. The chain carries TRBV5-8 and TRBJ2-2; D perhaps matches TRBD1 (6 bases). Germline-derived CDR1 and CDR2 are SGHTS and YDEGEE. V shed 0 bases and J shed 2 bases, with 8 bases lying between them. The CDR3 has 15 residues.

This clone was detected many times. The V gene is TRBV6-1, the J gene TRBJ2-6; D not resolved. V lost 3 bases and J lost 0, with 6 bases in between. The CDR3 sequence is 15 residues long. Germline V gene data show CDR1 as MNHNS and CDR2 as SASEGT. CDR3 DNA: TGTGCCAGCAGTGAGGTCAGCTCTGGGGCCAACGTCCTGACTTTC. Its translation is CASSEVSSGANVLTF.

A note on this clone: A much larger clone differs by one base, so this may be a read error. CDR3 sequence (DNA): TGTGCCAGCAGCTTAAACAGGGGAGAGACCCAGTACTTC. Amino acid sequence: CASSLNRGETQYF. The chain carries TRBV7-2 and TRBJ2-5; 7 bases match TRBD1. This CDR3 contains 13 residues. V was pared by 2 bases and J by 4 bases, with 1 base of the junction left unmatched. Germline V lookup: CDR1 SGHTA, CDR2 FQGNSA.

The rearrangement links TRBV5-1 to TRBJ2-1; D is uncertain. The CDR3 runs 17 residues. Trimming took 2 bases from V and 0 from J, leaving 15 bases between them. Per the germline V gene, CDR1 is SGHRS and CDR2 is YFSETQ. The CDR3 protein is CASSLRGGMSSYNEQFF. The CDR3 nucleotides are TGCGCCAGCAGCTTACGTGGTGGGATGAGCTCCTACAATGAGCAGTTCTTC.

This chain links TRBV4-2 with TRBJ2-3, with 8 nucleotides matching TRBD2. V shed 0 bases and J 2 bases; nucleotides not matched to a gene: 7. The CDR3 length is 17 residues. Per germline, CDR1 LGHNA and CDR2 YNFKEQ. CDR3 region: CASSQEGQRGYTDTQYF. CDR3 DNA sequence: TGTGCCAGCAGCCAAGAAGGCCAGCGGGGGTACACAGATACGCAGTATTTT.

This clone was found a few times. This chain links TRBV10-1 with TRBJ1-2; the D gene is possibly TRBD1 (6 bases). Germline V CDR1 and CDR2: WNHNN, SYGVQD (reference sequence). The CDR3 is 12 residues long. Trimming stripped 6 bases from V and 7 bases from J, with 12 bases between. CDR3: CASRGRGGGYTF. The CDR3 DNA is TGCGCCAGCAGGGGGAGGGGGGGTGGCTACACCTTC.

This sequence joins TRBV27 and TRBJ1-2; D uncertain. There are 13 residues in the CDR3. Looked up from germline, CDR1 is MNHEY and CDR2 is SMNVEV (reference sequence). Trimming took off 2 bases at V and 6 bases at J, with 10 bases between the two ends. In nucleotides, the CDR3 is TGTGCCAGCAGTTTAACCGCCCGTCATGGCTACACCTTC. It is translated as CASSLTARHGYTF.

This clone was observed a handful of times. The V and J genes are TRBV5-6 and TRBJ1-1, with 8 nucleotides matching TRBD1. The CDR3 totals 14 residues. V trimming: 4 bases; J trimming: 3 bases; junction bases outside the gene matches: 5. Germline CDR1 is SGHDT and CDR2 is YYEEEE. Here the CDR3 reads CASSAGGLDTEAFF. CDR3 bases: TGTGCCAGCAGCGCAGGGGGCCTCGACACTGAAGCTTTCTTT.

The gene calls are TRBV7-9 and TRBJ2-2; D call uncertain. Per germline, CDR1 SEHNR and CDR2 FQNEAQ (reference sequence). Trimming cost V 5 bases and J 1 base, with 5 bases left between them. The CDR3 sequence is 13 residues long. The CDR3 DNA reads TGTGCCAGCAGCCCAGAGAACACCGGGGAGCTGTTTTTT. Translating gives CASSPENTGELFF.